These 2 T cell receptor beta chains share one sample of origin, sequenced in a study of T cell clonality in common variable immunodeficiency. This table comes from immunoSEQ multiplex PCR, and its TCRdb copy is limited to in-frame clones, with some not included. This sample's clone table lists around 16,000 clones. Their antigen targets remain unknown. Study findings and constraints: In common variable immunodeficiency, TCR beta chains reportedly carried fewer deletions and N-nucleotide insertions.

Sequenced material: peripheral blood mononuclear cells. These receptors originate from a human donor with common variable immunodeficiency.

A note on this clone: The read finishes 3 residues shy of the CDR3 end, and the germline J gene is used to complete it. V gene TRBV9 combines with J gene TRBJ2-5; 9 bases are a match to TRBD2. Germline CDR1 SGDLS, CDR2 YYNGEE. J gave up 4 bases and V 3 bases, and 10 bases lay outside the gene matches. CDR3 size: 16 residues. The part of the CDR3 DNA that was read is TGTGCCAGCAGCGCCCTATCGGGACTAGCCGGAGAGACC. Protein sequence: CASSALSGLAGET. The whole CDR3 sequence reads CASSALSGLAGETQYF.

Partial CDR3 DNA: TGTGCCAGCAGTGCAATGGGGCCTGAA. Its protein product is CASSAMGPE. The whole CDR3 sequence reads CASSAMGPEAFF. The chain combines TRBV12-3 or TRBV12-4 with TRBJ1-1; tentative D call: TRBD1 (5 bases). The sequence runs out 3 residues before the end of the CDR3; the remainder is reconstructed from the germline J gene. This CDR3 is 12 amino acids long. V lost 5 bases, J lost 6 bases, and 10 bases lay in between.